A selection of T cell receptor beta chains follows, all from one sample in a study of blood T cell repertoires in COVID-19. TCRdb's table, derived via immunoSEQ multiplex PCR, lists solely in-frame clones and lacks some. The table shows a few hundred thousand clones, with roughly nine tenths occurring only once. Material: PBMCs or T cells enriched from blood (not recorded which). The source is a woman aged 25-40 years who had recovered from COVID-19. The conserved cysteine and the conserved F or W are not part of the CDR3 here. The order of the fields is clone size, V gene, J gene, CDR3 protein. Only part of the rows carry a size: once, few, many, or a class if the clone is expanded.

>.|TRBV27|TRBJ2-1
ASSLGRRGGGYSYNEQF
>.|TRBV28|TRBJ2-7
ASSFSSLTKGGPEQY
>.|TRBV11-2|TRBJ1-5
ASSHDSFNQPQH
>.|TRBV18|TRBJ2-2
ASSPPGGDTGELF
>.|TRBV3-1/TRBV3-2|TRBJ1-3
ASSPEVGNTIY
>.|TRBV28|TRBJ2-3
ASSLGNTDTQY
>few|TRBV28|TRBJ1-2
ASSEQNYGYT
>once|TRBV5-1|TRBJ2-5
ASSYQGFQETQY
>few|TRBV5-6|TRBJ1-6
ASSSQGAWGRNNSPLH
>once|TRBV7-2|TRBJ2-7
ASSLSPAGGPATYEQY
>.|TRBV4-1|TRBJ2-1
ASSQLTSGSGEQF
>.|TRBV4-2|TRBJ1-2
ASSQDHTEQGGYGYT
>.|TRBV5-4|TRBJ1-2
ASSRTPTEYYGYT
>.|TRBV15|TRBJ1-5
ATSREGTVGFSNQPQH
>few|TRBV7-2|TRBJ1-5
ASSSQQGQPQH
>once|TRBV28|TRBJ2-3
ASSLQGLQGDTQY
>.|TRBV11-3|TRBJ2-4
ASSAGQGF
>.|TRBV28|TRBJ1-4
ASSTRTGGEKLF
>.|TRBV6-1|TRBJ1-2
ASSEAQRIGYT
>few|TRBV7-9|TRBJ2-1
ASSPQRNEQF
>.|TRBV6-5|TRBJ2-5
ASSPLRGETQY
>.|TRBV16|TRBJ1-1
ASSRDRNTEAF
>.|TRBV7-2|TRBJ2-3
ASSLGGTGVTDTQY
>.|TRBV7-7|TRBJ1-5
ASSPQGYQPQH
>.|TRBV6-1|TRBJ1-1
ASSESPGTEAF
>once|TRBV24-1|TRBJ1-2
ATSDQNNLGDYGYT
>once|TRBV7-6|TRBJ2-1
ASSPGEVYNEQF
>.|TRBV7-9|TRBJ1-1
ASSLGKGVNTEAF
>.|TRBV27|TRBJ2-3
ASRGMGLPGTSTDTQY
>.|TRBV5-5|TRBJ1-2
ASSPGQGAGYT
>.|TRBV28|TRBJ1-1
ASSPPGGANTEAF
>once|TRBV28|TRBJ2-7
ASSHSSYEQY
>.|TRBV11-3|TRBJ2-1
ASTLRGLAGGEQF
>many|TRBV7-7|TRBJ2-2
ASSTGTGKGGELF